This TCR beta chain derives from a study of glioma-infiltrating T cells. Comments on this clonotype: Its antigen is undetermined. Likely a read error: the CDR3 ends without its conserved phenylalanine or tryptophan. The limits of the CDR3 on the DNA are not certain, so only TCRdb's listed CDR3 is given.

Ends included, the CDR3 has 10 residues. Germline V gives CDR1 SEHNR, CDR2 FQNEAQ (reference sequence). TCR alpha and beta CDR3 regions were amplified from RNA using iRepertoire nested multiplex PCR. Tissue mRNA or PBMC total RNA, about 85-400 ng, went into one-step reverse transcription and amplification. TCRdb itself ran the multiplex PCR reads through MiXCR, one entry per CDR3 protein. The sample carries roughly 100,000 distinct CDR3 sequences, roughly 30% recorded once. Study outcomes and limitations: Tissue and blood shared very few CDR3 sequences. Non-neoplastic patients had below-expected tissue-blood divergence, while all gliomas exceeded expectation.

Sequenced: glioma tissue, nonneoplastic brain tissue, or PBMCs (not recorded which). This chain connects TRBV7-9 to TRBJ2-7; the DNA was not used to check the table's D call, TRBD1. The sequence was obtained from a human donor with low-grade glioma or glioblastoma, undergoing nonglioma brain surgery, or in good health (not recorded which). The CDR3 reads CASSLGQGAT.